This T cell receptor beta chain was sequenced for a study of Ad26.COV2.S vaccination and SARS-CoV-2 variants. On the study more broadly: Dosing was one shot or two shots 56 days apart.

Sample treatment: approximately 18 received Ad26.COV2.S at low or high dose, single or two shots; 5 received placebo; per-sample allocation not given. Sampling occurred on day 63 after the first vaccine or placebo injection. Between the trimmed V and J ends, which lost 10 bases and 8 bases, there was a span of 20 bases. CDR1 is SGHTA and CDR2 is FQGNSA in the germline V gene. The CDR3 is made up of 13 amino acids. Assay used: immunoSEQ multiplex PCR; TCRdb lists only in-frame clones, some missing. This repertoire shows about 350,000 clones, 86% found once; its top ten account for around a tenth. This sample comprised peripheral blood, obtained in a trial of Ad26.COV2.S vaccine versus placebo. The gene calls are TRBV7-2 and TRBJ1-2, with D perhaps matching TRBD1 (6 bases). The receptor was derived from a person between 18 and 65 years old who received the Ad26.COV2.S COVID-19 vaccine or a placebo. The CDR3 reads CATLSNRATGYTF. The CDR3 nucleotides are TGTGCCACCCTATCCAACAGGGCGACGGGCTACACCTTC.